The 17 T cell receptor beta chains in this list originate from one sample, sequenced in a study of T cell responses to AZD1222 COVID-19 vaccine. Generated by immunoSEQ multiplex PCR, the TCRdb table keeps only in-frame clones and is missing some. The sample has about 130,000 clones, 92% seen once. The sample was peripheral blood, taken on day 0 of AZD1222 vaccination. These receptors were collected from an adult in good health.

This chain links TRBV9 with TRBJ2-3; TRBD2 agrees at 9 bases. Germline V gives CDR1 SGDLS, CDR2 YYNGEE. CDR3 length: 14 amino acids. The trim removed 4 bases at V and 3 bases at J, leaving 3 bases unmatched. The CDR3 coding sequence is TGTGCCAGCAGCTTTAGCGGGGGTACAGATACGCAGTATTTT. This gives the protein CASSFSGGTDTQYF.

The chain combines TRBV7-2 with TRBJ2-5, with D possibly TRBD2 on 6 matching bases. Germline loops: CDR1 SGHTA, CDR2 FQGNSA. This CDR3 contains 17 residues. V gave up 5 bases and J gave up 1 base, with 20 bases separating them. The CDR3 reads CASSPAEGRGPQETQYF. In DNA, the CDR3 is TGTGCCAGCAGCCCCGCTGAAGGGCGGGGACCCCAAGAGACCCAGTACTTC.

The J gene is TRBJ2-3, the V gene TRBV3-1 (or the pseudogene TRBV3-2); tentatively, D is TRBD2 (6 bases). Trimming took 5 bases from V and 5 from J, leaving 17 bases between them. This CDR3 comprises 15 residues. Looked up from germline, CDR1 is LGHDT and CDR2 is YNNKEL (reference sequence). CDR3 in DNA: TGTGCCAGCAGCTTGGGACTTCCCGCCGGAGATACGCAGTATTTT. As protein: CASSLGLPAGDTQYF.

The chain couples TRBV10-1 to TRBJ2-1, with TRBD2 identical over 8 bases. CDR1 is WNHNN and CDR2 is SYGVQD in the germline V gene (reference sequence). The CDR3 sequence is 16 residues long. V gave up 0 bases and J gave up 8 bases; unmatched junction bases: 9. The CDR3 nucleotides are TGCGCCAGCAGTGAGTCCTTAGGCGGGGGGTTCGATGAGCAGTTCTTC. Protein: CASSESLGGGFDEQFF.

The genes are TRBV19 and TRBJ2-3; weak D call: TRBD1 (6 bases). The germline CDR1 and CDR2 sequences are LNHDA and SQIVND (reference sequence). The CDR3 runs to 11 residues. V was cut by 10 bases and J by 6 bases, with 11 bases left in between. Here the CDR3 DNA reads TGTGCCACCGGGACAACGGATACGCAGTATTTT. This sequence encodes CATGTTDTQYF.

This clone appeared a few times. The V call is TRBV6-5, the J call TRBJ2-7; D is unclear. The CDR3 runs to 14 residues. In germline, CDR1 is MNHEY, CDR2 SVGAGI. The V end was cut by 5 bases, the J end by 3 bases, with 14 bases between. CDR3 in DNA: TGTGCCAGCAGTCCCCCGCCGGATCGCTACGAGCAGTACTTC. Protein: CASSPPPDRYEQYF.

This clone has a single count. The chain employs TRBV4-1 and TRBJ2-7; perhaps D is TRBD1 or TRBD2 (5 bases each). The CDR3 length is 15 residues. V was clipped by 6 bases and J by 7 bases, with 22 bases between them. Per germline, CDR1 MGHRA and CDR2 YSYEKL. The CDR3 here is CASRRTGTPRWEQYF. The CDR3 DNA is TGCGCCAGCAGGAGAACCGGGACCCCCCGATGGGAGCAGTACTTC.

The V call is TRBV2, the J call TRBJ1-5; tentatively, D is TRBD1 (5 bases). The V end was cut by 4 bases, the J end by 6 bases, with 16 bases between. In germline, CDR1 is SNHLY, CDR2 FYNNEI. The CDR3 length is 15 residues. CDR3 DNA sequence: TGTGCCAGCAGTGGGGGGTCGGCCTCGGGTCAGCCCCAGCATTTT. It codes for CASSGGSASGQPQHF.

This clone was recorded once. V is TRBV6-1 and J is TRBJ2-1, with D perhaps being TRBD1 or TRBD2 (6 bases each). The CDR3 is 15 amino acids. V was pared by 2 bases and J by 1 base, with 9 bases between. Germline V gene data show CDR1 as MNHNS and CDR2 as SASEGT. The CDR3 coding sequence is TGTGCCAGCAGTGAATGGGGGGCATCCTACAATGAGCAGTTCTTC. Amino acid sequence: CASSEWGASYNEQFF.

V usage is TRBV13 and J usage is TRBJ1-1; D uncertain. The CDR3 spans 15 residues. With 7 bases removed from V and 1 base from J, the gap between germline ends came to 16 bases. CDR1 and CDR2 from the germline V gene are PRHDT and FYEKMQ (reference sequence). This CDR3 is CASNRWYFGNTEAFF. CDR3 DNA sequence: TGTGCCAGCAATCGGTGGTATTTCGGGAACACTGAAGCTTTCTTT. The full variable domain, completed using reference TRBV13 and TRBJ1-1, is AAGVIQSPRHLIKEKRETATLKCYPIPRHDTVYWYQQGPGQDPQFLISFYEKMQSDKGSIPDRFSAQQFSDYHSELNMSSLELGDSALYFCASNRWYFGNTEAFFGQGTRLTVV.

The CDR3 DNA is TGTGCCAGCAGCCAAGTTTCGTGGGGGGGCCTTGAGACCCAGTACTTC. Translating gives CASSQVSWGGLETQYF. The chain carries TRBV4-2 and TRBJ2-5; possible D gene TRBD2, 7 bases. The CDR3 length is 16 residues. The V gene lost 1 base and the J gene lost 5 bases, with 17 bases spanning the gap. Germline CDR1 reads LGHNA; CDR2 reads YNFKEQ.

CDR3 in amino acids: CASGYEQYF. The CDR3 DNA follows: TGTGCCAGCGGCTACGAGCAGTACTTC. The gene calls are TRBV11-2 and TRBJ2-7; no clear D. This CDR3 comprises 9 residues. Per the germline V gene, CDR1 is SGHAT and CDR2 is FQNNGV. The V gene lost 8 bases and the J gene lost 3 bases, with 2 bases spanning the gap.

The J gene is TRBJ1-2, the V gene TRBV7-3; D remains unclear. The germline V gene has CDR1 SGHTA and CDR2 FQGTGA. V shed 4 bases and J shed 3 bases, with 9 bases lying between them. There are 13 residues in the CDR3. CDR3 nucleotides: TGTGCCAGCAGCTCCCGGACGGACTATGGCTACACCTTC. Translation gives CASSSRTDYGYTF.

This clone occurred once. This chain joins TRBV6-1 and TRBJ2-3; D gene uncertain. Trimming left V 1 base short and J 4 bases short, with 3 bases between. CDR3 length: 12 residues. Germline V gene data show CDR1 as MNHNS and CDR2 as SASEGT. This CDR3 reads CASSEVSDTQYF. The DNA for the CDR3 is TGTGCCAGCAGTGAAGTATCAGATACGCAGTATTTT.

The chain recombines TRBV5-4 with TRBJ1-5; D not resolved. Germline V gene data show CDR1 as SGHNT and CDR2 as YYREEE (reference sequence). This CDR3 comprises 14 residues. V dropped 0 bases and J dropped 0 bases, with 4 bases sitting between them. The CDR3 sequence is CASSLDSSNQPQHF. CDR3 nucleotide sequence: TGTGCCAGCAGCTTGGACAGTAGCAATCAGCCCCAGCATTTT.

The V and J genes are TRBV5-6 and TRBJ1-3; no clear D. V lost 2 bases, J lost 4 bases, and 10 bases lay in between. CDR1 and CDR2 (germline): SGHDT, YYEEEE. The CDR3 covers 14 residues. CDR3 sequence: CASSFGVGGNTIYF. The CDR3 region has the DNA TGTGCCAGCAGCTTCGGAGTGGGAGGAAACACCATATATTTT.

The chain couples TRBV3-1 (or the pseudogene TRBV3-2) to TRBJ2-7; D is ambiguous. The CDR3 is 17 amino acids. V dropped 3 bases and J dropped 2 bases, with 20 bases sitting between them. Per the germline V gene, CDR1 is LGHDT and CDR2 is YNNKEL (reference sequence). DNA of the CDR3: TGTGCCAGCAGCCAGCTCTCACACGGGTGTAACCCCTACGAGCAGTACTTC. It codes for CASSQLSHGCNPYEQYF.